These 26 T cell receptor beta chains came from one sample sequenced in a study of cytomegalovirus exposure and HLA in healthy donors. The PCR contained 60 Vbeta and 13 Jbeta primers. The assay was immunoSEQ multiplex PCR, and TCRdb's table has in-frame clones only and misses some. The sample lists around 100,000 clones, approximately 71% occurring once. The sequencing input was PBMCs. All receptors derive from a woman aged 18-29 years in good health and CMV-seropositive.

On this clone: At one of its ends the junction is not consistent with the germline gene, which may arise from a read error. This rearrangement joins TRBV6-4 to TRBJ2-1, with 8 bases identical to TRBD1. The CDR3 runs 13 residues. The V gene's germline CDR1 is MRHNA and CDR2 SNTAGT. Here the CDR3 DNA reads TGTGCCAGTTCGGACAGGGAGTCCAATGGGCAGTTCTTC. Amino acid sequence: CASSDRESNGQFF.

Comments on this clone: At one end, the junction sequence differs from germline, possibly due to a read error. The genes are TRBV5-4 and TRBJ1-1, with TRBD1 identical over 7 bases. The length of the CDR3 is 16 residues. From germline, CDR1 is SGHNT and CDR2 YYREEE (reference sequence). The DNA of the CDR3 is TGTGCCAGCAGTTTGGGAGGGGGCGGGCTTGGGACTGAAGCTTTCTTT. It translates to CASSLGGGGLGTEAFF.

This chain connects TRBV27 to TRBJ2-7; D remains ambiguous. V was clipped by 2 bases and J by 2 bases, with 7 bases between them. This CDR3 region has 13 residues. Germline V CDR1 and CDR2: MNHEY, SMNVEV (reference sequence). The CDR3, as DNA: TGTGCCAGCAGTTTACTATTCACCTACGAGCAGTACTTC. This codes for CASSLLFTYEQYF.

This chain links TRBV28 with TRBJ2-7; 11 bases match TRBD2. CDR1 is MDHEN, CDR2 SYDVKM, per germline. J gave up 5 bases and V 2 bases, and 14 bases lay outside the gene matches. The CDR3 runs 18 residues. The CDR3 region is CASSLVLAGVPLPHEQYF. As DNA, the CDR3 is TGTGCCAGCAGTTTAGTACTAGCGGGAGTCCCGTTACCCCACGAGCAGTACTTC.

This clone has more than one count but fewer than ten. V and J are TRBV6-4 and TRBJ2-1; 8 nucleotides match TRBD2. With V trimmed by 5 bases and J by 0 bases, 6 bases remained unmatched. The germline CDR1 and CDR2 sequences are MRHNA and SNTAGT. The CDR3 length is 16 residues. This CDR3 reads CASSRSGGGSYNEQFF. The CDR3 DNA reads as TGTGCCAGCAGTCGGAGCGGGGGCGGCTCCTACAATGAGCAGTTCTTC.

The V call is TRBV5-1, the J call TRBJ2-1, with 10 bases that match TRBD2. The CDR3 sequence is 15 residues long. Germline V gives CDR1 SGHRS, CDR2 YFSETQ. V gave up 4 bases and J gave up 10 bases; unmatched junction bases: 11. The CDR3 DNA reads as TGCGCCAGCAGCAGGGCCGGGACTAGCGCCTTCGAGCAGTTCTTC. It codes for CASSRAGTSAFEQFF.

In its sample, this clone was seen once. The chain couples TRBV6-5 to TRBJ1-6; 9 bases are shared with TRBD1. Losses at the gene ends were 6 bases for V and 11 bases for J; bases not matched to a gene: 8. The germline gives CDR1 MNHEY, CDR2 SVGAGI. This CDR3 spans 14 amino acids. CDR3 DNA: TGTGCCAGCAGGGGGACAGGGTATTCGGCACCCCTCCACTTT. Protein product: CASRGTGYSAPLHF.

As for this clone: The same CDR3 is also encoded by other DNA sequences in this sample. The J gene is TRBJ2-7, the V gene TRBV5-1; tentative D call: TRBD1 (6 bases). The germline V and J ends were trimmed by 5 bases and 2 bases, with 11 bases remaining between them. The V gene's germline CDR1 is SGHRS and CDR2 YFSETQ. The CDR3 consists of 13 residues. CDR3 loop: CASSWDKTYEQYF. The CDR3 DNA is TGCGCCAGCAGTTGGGACAAAACCTACGAGCAGTACTTC.

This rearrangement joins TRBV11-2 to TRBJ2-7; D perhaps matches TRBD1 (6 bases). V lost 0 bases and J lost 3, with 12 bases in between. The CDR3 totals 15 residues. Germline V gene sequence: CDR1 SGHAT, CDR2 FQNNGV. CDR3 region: CASSLDQGTHYEQYF. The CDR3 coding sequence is TGTGCCAGCAGCTTAGACCAGGGGACACACTACGAGCAGTACTTC. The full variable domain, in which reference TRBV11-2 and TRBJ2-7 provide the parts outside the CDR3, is EAGVAQSPRYKIIEKRQSVAFWCNPISGHATLYWYQQILGQGPKLLIQFQNNGVVDDSQLPKDRFSAERLKGVDSTLKIQPAKLEDSAVYLCASSLDQGTHYEQYFGPGTRLTVT.

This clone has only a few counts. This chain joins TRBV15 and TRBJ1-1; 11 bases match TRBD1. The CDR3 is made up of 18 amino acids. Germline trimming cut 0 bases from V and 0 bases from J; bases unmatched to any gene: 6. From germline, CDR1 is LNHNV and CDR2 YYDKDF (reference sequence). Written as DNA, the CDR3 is TGTGCCACCAGCAGAGATATTGGGACAGGGGGATTGAACACTGAAGCTTTCTTT. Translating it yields CATSRDIGTGGLNTEAFF.

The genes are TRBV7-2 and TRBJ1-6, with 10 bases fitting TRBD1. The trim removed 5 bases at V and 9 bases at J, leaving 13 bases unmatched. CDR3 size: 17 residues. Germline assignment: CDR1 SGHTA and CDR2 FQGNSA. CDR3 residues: CASSLIQGGQGSSPLHF. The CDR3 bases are TGTGCCAGCAGCCTCATCCAGGGGGGACAGGGGAGTTCACCCCTCCACTTT.

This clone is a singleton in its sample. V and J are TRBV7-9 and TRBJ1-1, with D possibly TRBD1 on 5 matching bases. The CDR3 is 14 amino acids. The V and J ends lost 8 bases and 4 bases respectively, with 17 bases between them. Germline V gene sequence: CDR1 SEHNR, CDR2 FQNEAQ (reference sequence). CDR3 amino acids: CASLGQGQATEAFF. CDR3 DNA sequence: TGTGCCAGCTTGGGTCAGGGCCAGGCCACTGAAGCTTTCTTT.

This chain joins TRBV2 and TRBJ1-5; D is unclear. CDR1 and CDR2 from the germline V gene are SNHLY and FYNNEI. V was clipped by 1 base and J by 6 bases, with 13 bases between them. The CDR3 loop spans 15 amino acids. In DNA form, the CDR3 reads TGTGCCAGCAGTGAAGGGCACTACGAGGGTCAGCCCCAGCATTTT. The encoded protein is CASSEGHYEGQPQHF.

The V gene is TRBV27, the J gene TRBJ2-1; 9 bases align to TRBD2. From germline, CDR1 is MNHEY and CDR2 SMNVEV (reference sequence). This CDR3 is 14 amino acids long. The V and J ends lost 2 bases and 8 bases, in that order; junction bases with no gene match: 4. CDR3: CASSLSGRIDEQFF. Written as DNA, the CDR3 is TGTGCCAGCAGTTTAAGCGGGAGGATCGATGAGCAGTTCTTC.

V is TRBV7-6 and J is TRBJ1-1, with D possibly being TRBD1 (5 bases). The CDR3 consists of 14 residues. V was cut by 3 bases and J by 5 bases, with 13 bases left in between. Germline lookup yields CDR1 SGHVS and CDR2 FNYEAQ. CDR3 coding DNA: TGTGCCAGCAGCTTGAGACCGGACAATACTGAAGCTTTCTTT. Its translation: CASSLRPDNTEAFF.

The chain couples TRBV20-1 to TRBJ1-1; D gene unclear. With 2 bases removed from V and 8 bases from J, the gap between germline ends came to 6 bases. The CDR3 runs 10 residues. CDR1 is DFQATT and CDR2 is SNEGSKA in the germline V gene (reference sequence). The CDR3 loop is CSARLREAFF. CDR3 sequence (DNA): TGCAGTGCTAGACTCAGAGAAGCTTTCTTT.

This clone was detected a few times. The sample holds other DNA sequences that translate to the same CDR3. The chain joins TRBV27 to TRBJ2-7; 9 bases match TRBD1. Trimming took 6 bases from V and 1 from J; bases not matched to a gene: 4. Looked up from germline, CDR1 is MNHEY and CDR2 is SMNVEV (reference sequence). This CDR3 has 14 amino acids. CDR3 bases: TGTGCCAGCAGAGCCGGGACAGGGTCCTACGAGCAGTACTTC. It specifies CASRAGTGSYEQYF.

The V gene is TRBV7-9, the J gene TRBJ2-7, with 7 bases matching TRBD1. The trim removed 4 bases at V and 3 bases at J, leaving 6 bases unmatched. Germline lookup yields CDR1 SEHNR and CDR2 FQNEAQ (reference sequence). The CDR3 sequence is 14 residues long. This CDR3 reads CASSSGQYYYEQYF. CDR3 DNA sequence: TGTGCCAGCAGCTCGGGACAGTATTACTACGAGCAGTACTTC.

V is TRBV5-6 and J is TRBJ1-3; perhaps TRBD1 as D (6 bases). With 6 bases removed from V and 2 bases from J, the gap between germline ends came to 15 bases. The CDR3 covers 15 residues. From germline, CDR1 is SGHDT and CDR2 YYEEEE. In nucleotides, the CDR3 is TGTGCCAGCACCGAAATTGGGGGCGCTGGAAACACCATATATTTT. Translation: CASTEIGGAGNTIYF.

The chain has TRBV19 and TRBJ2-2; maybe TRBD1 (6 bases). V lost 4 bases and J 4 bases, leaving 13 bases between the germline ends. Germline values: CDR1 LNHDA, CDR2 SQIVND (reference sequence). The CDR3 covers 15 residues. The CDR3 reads CASSTPGQFTGELFF. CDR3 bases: TGTGCCAGTAGTACCCCCGGACAGTTCACCGGGGAGCTGTTTTTT. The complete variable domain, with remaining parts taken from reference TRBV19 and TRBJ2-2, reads DGGITQSPKYLFRKEGQNVTLSCEQNLNHDAMYWYRQDPGQGLRLIYYSQIVNDFQKGDIAEGYSVSREKKESFPLTVTSAQKNPTAFYLCASSTPGQFTGELFFGEGSRLTVL.

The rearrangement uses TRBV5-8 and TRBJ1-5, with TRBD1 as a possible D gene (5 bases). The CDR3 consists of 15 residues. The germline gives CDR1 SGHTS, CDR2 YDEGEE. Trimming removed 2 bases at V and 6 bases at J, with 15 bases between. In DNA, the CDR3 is TGTGCCAGCAGCTTCGGGACTTATGGCGGTCAGCCCCAGCATTTT. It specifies CASSFGTYGGQPQHF.

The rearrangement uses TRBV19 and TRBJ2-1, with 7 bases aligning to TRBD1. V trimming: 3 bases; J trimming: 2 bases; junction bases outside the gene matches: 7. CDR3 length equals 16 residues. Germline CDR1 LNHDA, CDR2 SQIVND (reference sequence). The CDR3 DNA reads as TGTGCCAGTAGTATGGGGGACAGTTGGACCTACAATGAGCAGTTCTTC. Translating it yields CASSMGDSWTYNEQFF.

The CDR3 spells CASSGTGDKLFF. Written as DNA, the CDR3 is TGTGCCAGCAGCGGGACAGGGGATAAACTGTTTTTT. The J gene is TRBJ1-4, the V gene TRBV7-9, with 10 bases lining up with TRBD1. The junction had 2 bases not matched to a gene; V was cut back by 5 bases and J by 11 bases. Germline CDR1 SEHNR, CDR2 FQNEAQ (reference sequence). There are 12 residues in the CDR3.

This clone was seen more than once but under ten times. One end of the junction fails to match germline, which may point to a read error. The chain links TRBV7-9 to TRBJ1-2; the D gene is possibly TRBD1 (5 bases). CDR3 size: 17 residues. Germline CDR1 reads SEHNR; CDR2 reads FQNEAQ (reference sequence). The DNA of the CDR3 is TGTTCCAGCAGCTTACGGTCGACAGTAGATGGACGGGATGGCTACACCTTC. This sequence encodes CSSSLRSTVDGRDGYTF.

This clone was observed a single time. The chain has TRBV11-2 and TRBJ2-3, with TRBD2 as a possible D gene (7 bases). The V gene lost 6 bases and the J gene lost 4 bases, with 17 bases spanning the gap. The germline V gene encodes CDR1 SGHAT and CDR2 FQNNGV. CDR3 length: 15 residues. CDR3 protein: CASRDWGGRADTQYF. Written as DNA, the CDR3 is TGTGCCAGCAGAGACTGGGGGGGCCGGGCAGATACGCAGTATTTT.

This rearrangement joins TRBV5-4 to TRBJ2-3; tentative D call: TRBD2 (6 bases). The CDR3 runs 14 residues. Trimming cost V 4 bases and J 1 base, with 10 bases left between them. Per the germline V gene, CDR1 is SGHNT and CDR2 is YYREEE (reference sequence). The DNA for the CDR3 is TGTGCCAGCAGCCCCCGACTAGGCACAGATACGCAGTATTTT. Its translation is CASSPRLGTDTQYF.